The present T cell receptor beta chain was sequenced within a study of blood T cell repertoires in COVID-19. Study summary: PBMCs, B-cell-depleted T cells, or T cells were the source of the cDNA or gDNA that made up the material.

Only in-frame clones appear in the TCRdb table, and some are missing; sequencing was by immunoSEQ multiplex PCR. The data contain approximately 100,000 clones, over 70% of them singletons. V was pared by 9 bases and J by 3 bases, with 6 bases of the junction left unmatched. This CDR3 region has 13 residues. Germline V CDR1 and CDR2: SNHLY, FYNNEI. This chain joins TRBV2 and TRBJ2-3; 7 bases map to TRBD2. The source is a woman in her 50s with acute or convalescent COVID-19. Material for sequencing was peripheral blood. Here the CDR3 reads CASGLGTTDTQYF. The CDR3 DNA reads as TGTGCCAGTGGACTAGGAACAACAGATACGCAGTATTTT.